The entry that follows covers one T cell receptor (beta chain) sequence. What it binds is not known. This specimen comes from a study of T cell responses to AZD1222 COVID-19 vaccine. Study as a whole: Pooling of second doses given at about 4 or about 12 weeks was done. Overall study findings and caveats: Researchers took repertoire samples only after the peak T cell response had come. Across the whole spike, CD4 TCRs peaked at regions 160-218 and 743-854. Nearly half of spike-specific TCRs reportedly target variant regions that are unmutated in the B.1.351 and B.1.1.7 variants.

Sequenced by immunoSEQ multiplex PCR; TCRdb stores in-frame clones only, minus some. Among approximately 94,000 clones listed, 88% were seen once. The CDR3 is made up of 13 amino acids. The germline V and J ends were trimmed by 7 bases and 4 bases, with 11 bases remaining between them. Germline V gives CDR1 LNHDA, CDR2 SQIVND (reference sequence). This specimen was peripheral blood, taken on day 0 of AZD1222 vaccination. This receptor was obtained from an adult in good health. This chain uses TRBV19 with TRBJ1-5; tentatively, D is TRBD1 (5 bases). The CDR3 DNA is TGTGCCAGTACAAGCAGGGTTAATCAGCCCCAGCATTTT. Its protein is CASTSRVNQPQHF. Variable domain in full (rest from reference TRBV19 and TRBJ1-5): DGGITQSPKYLFRKEGQNVTLSCEQNLNHDAMYWYRQDPGQGLRLIYYSQIVNDFQKGDIAEGYSVSREKKESFPLTVTSAQKNPTAFYLCASTSRVNQPQHFGDGTRLSIL.